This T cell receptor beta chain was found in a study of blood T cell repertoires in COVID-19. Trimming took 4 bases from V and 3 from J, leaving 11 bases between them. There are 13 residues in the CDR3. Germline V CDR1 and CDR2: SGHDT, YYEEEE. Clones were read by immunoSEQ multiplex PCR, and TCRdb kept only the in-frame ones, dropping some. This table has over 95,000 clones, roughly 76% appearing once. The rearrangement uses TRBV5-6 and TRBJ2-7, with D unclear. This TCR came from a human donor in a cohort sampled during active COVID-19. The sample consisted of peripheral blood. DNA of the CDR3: TGTGCCAGCAGCCAGCAACAGAACTACGAGCAGTACTTC. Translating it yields CASSQQQNYEQYF. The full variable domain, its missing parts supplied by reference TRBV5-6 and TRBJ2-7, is DAGVTQSPTHLIKTRGQQVTLRCSPKSGHDTVSWYQQALGQGPQFIFQYYEEEERQRGNFPDRFSGHQFPNYSSELNVNALLLGDSALYLCASSQQQNYEQYFGPGTRLTVT.